This is a list of T cell receptor beta chains from one sample in a study of blood T cell repertoires in COVID-19. Sequenced by immunoSEQ multiplex PCR; TCRdb stores in-frame clones only, minus some. Of 200,000 to 250,000 clones listed, 85% to 90% are singletons. Sequencing was performed on peripheral blood. All receptors come from a man aged 50-60 years with acute or convalescent COVID-19. Both conserved end residues are part of each CDR3. The order of the fields is CDR3 protein, CDR3 DNA, D gene, V gene, clone size, J gene. D genes are given only for firm matches. The size entry is marked missing in some rows and otherwise reads once, few, many or a size class.

CDR3 protein: CASSLFSGFLNTEAFF
CDR3 DNA: TGTGCCAGCAGCTTATTTTCAGGGTTTCTTAACACTGAAGCTTTCTTT
D gene: -
V gene: TRBV7-8
clone size: -
J gene: TRBJ1-1

CDR3 protein: CASSLKTVNTEAFF
CDR3 DNA: TGTGCCAGCAGCTTGAAAACAGTGAACACTGAAGCTTTCTTT
D gene: -
V gene: TRBV5-5
clone size: -
J gene: TRBJ1-1

CDR3 protein: CSVTKGLRGEAFF
CDR3 DNA: TGCAGCGTTACTAAGGGACTGCGCGGTGAAGCTTTCTTT
D gene: -
V gene: TRBV29-1
clone size: -
J gene: TRBJ1-1

CDR3 protein: CASRQGNQPQHF
CDR3 DNA: TGTGCCAGTCGGCAGGGAAATCAGCCCCAGCATTTT
D gene: -
V gene: TRBV19
clone size: -
J gene: TRBJ1-5

CDR3 protein: CASSLRGGSTEAFF
CDR3 DNA: TGTGCCAGCAGCCTCCGGGGAGGGAGCACTGAAGCTTTCTTT
D gene: -
V gene: TRBV7-9
clone size: -
J gene: TRBJ1-1

CDR3 protein: CASSLSGGTNNEQFF
CDR3 DNA: TGTGCCAGCAGCCTTAGCGGGGGGACAAACAATGAGCAGTTCTTC
D gene: TRBD2
V gene: TRBV7-2
clone size: -
J gene: TRBJ2-1

CDR3 protein: CASSQDRIQGTQPQHF
CDR3 DNA: TGCGCCAGCAGCCAAGATCGGATACAGGGGACTCAGCCCCAGCATTTT
D gene: TRBD1
V gene: TRBV4-1
clone size: -
J gene: TRBJ1-5

CDR3 protein: CASSPRGGGGETQYF
CDR3 DNA: TGTGCCAGCAGCCCCCGCGGTGGGGGAGGGGAGACCCAGTACTTC
D gene: TRBD2
V gene: TRBV9
clone size: -
J gene: TRBJ2-5

CDR3 protein: CASSSTGGNQPQHF
CDR3 DNA: TGTGCCAGCAGCTCTACAGGGGGCAATCAGCCCCAGCATTTT
D gene: TRBD1
V gene: TRBV6-6
clone size: -
J gene: TRBJ1-5

CDR3 protein: CASSQEGAGRRTDTQYF
CDR3 DNA: TGCGCCAGCAGCCAAGAGGGGGCAGGGCGACGCACAGATACGCAGTATTTT
D gene: -
V gene: TRBV4-1
clone size: -
J gene: TRBJ2-3

CDR3 protein: CASTGQVDTEAFF
CDR3 DNA: TGTGCCAGCACCGGACAGGTGGACACTGAAGCTTTCTTT
D gene: TRBD1
V gene: TRBV28
clone size: once
J gene: TRBJ1-1

CDR3 protein: CATGRGYTGELFF
CDR3 DNA: TGTGCCACCGGGAGGGGGTACACCGGGGAGCTGTTTTTT
D gene: TRBD2
V gene: TRBV9
clone size: -
J gene: TRBJ2-2

CDR3 protein: CAWKKAQDRGPTLHF
CDR3 DNA: TGTGCCTGGAAAAAGGCCCAGGACAGGGGGCCGACCCTCCACTTT
D gene: TRBD1
V gene: TRBV30
clone size: -
J gene: TRBJ1-6

CDR3 protein: CAWRGPAAGHPGGYTF
CDR3 DNA: TGTGCCTGGCGCGGTCCCGCGGCGGGGCATCCTGGAGGCTACACCTTC
D gene: -
V gene: TRBV30
clone size: -
J gene: TRBJ1-2

CDR3 protein: CASSSLDRISNQPQHF
CDR3 DNA: TGTGCCAGCAGTTCTTTGGACAGGATTAGCAATCAGCCCCAGCATTTT
D gene: TRBD1
V gene: TRBV6-6
clone size: -
J gene: TRBJ1-5

CDR3 protein: CASSPVGQEGTGELFF
CDR3 DNA: TGTGCCAGCAGCCCGGTGGGACAGGAGGGCACCGGGGAGCTGTTTTTT
D gene: TRBD1
V gene: TRBV5-5
clone size: -
J gene: TRBJ2-2

CDR3 protein: CASSQARDREQYF
CDR3 DNA: TGCGCCAGCAGCCAAGCGCGGGACAGGGAGCAGTACTTC
D gene: TRBD1
V gene: TRBV4-1
clone size: few
J gene: TRBJ2-7

CDR3 protein: CASSLRTVPHQPQHF
CDR3 DNA: TGTGCCAGCAGCCTCCGGACAGTGCCCCATCAGCCCCAGCATTTT
D gene: -
V gene: TRBV5-6
clone size: once
J gene: TRBJ1-5

CDR3 protein: CASSLSTVGIEYGYTF
CDR3 DNA: TGCGCCAGCAGCTTGTCCACAGTTGGTATAGAGTATGGCTACACCTTC
D gene: -
V gene: TRBV5-1
clone size: -
J gene: TRBJ1-2

CDR3 protein: CASSPLDSFSGYTF
CDR3 DNA: TGTGCCAGCTCACCACTTGACAGCTTCAGTGGCTACACCTTC
D gene: -
V gene: TRBV18
clone size: -
J gene: TRBJ1-2